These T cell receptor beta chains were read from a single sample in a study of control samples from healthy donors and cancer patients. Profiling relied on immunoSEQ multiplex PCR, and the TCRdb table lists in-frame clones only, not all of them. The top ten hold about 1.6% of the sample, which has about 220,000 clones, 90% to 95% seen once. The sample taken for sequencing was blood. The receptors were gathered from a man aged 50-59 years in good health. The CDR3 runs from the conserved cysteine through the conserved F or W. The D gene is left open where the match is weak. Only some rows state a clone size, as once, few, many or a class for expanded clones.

CDR3: CASSMTGAGTAYSPLHF
DNA: TGTGCCAGTAGTATGACAGGGGCTGGGACGGCCTATTCACCCCTCCACTTT
size: NA
D: TRBD1
V: TRBV19
J: TRBJ1-6

CDR3: CASSPTGQDQPQHF
DNA: TGTGCCAGCAGCCCGACAGGGCAAGATCAGCCCCAGCATTTT
size: NA
D: TRBD1
V: TRBV3-1/TRBV3-2
J: TRBJ1-5

CDR3: CASSDGVTGDLYSNQPQHF
DNA: TGTGCCAGCAGTGACGGTGTAACAGGCGACCTCTATAGCAATCAGCCCCAGCATTTT
size: NA
D: NA
V: TRBV6-1
J: TRBJ1-5

CDR3: CASSWGDYGYTF
DNA: TGCGCCAGCAGTTGGGGGGACTATGGCTACACCTTC
size: NA
D: NA
V: TRBV5-1
J: TRBJ1-2

CDR3: CASSLGTGYYEQYF
DNA: TGTGCCAGCAGTTTAGGGACAGGGTACTACGAGCAGTACTTC
size: NA
D: TRBD1
V: TRBV28
J: TRBJ2-7

CDR3: CASSQEAGRTDTQYF
DNA: TGCGCCAGCAGCCAAGAGGCGGGTCGCACAGATACGCAGTATTTT
size: NA
D: NA
V: TRBV4-3
J: TRBJ2-3

CDR3: CATSSHGGVGDTQYF
DNA: TGTGCCACCAGCAGCCACGGGGGGGTGGGTGATACGCAGTATTTT
size: few
D: TRBD2
V: TRBV15
J: TRBJ2-3

CDR3: CASSAGREGNYGYTF
DNA: TGTGCCAGCAGTGCCGGGAGGGAGGGGAACTATGGCTACACCTTC
size: NA
D: NA
V: TRBV28
J: TRBJ1-2

CDR3: CASSRGTNEKLFF
DNA: TGTGCCAGCTCAAGAGGAACTAATGAAAAACTGTTTTTT
size: NA
D: NA
V: TRBV18
J: TRBJ1-4

CDR3: CASSESQKSAIYEQYF
DNA: TGCGCCAGCAGTGAGTCGCAAAAGTCAGCTATCTACGAGCAGTACTTC
size: NA
D: NA
V: TRBV10-1
J: TRBJ2-7

CDR3: CASSYHGSASNQPQHF
DNA: TGTGCCAGCAGTTACCACGGCAGTGCTAGCAATCAGCCCCAGCATTTT
size: NA
D: NA
V: TRBV6-2/TRBV6-3
J: TRBJ1-5

CDR3: CATSDAYRRGRLTGELFF
DNA: TGTGCCACCAGTGATGCCTACCGGCGCGGGAGATTGACCGGGGAGCTGTTTTTT
size: NA
D: TRBD2
V: TRBV24-1
J: TRBJ2-2

CDR3: CASSQAGVLSLHF
DNA: TGTGCCAGCAGCCAAGCAGGGGTCCTCTCCCTCCACTTT
size: NA
D: NA
V: TRBV3-1/TRBV3-2
J: TRBJ1-6

CDR3: CASSAGGHTGELFF
DNA: TGCGCCAGCAGTGCTGGGGGCCACACCGGGGAGCTGTTTTTT
size: once
D: NA
V: TRBV10-1
J: TRBJ2-2

CDR3: CASSQGNGAYEQYF
DNA: TGCGCCAGCAGCCAAGGCAACGGCGCCTACGAGCAGTACTTC
size: NA
D: NA
V: TRBV4-3
J: TRBJ2-7

CDR3: CASSIGSGHTEAFF
DNA: TGTGCCAGTAGTATAGGATCGGGGCACACTGAAGCTTTCTTT
size: NA
D: NA
V: TRBV19
J: TRBJ1-1

CDR3: CATRRGGETQYF
DNA: TGTGCCACCCGTAGGGGAGGAGAGACCCAGTACTTC
size: NA
D: NA
V: TRBV6-5
J: TRBJ2-5

CDR3: CASTLRGLKSYTF
DNA: TGTGCCAGCACCCTCAGGGGTCTAAAAAGCTACACCTTC
size: NA
D: NA
V: TRBV28
J: TRBJ1-2

CDR3: CASRERGGTGELFF
DNA: TGTGCCAGCAGGGAGAGGGGGGGAACCGGGGAGCTGTTTTTT
size: NA
D: NA
V: TRBV3-1/TRBV3-2
J: TRBJ2-2

CDR3: CSVGQGDYGYTF
DNA: TGCAGCGTTGGGCAGGGAGACTATGGCTACACCTTC
size: NA
D: NA
V: TRBV29-1
J: TRBJ1-2

CDR3: CASSRDSWNTEAFF
DNA: TGTGCCAGCAGCCGGGACAGTTGGAACACTGAAGCTTTCTTT
size: NA
D: TRBD1
V: TRBV3-1/TRBV3-2
J: TRBJ1-1

CDR3: CASSLEGAYSGNTIYF
DNA: TGCGCCAGCAGCTTGGAGGGGGCCTACTCTGGAAACACCATATATTTT
size: NA
D: TRBD1
V: TRBV5-1
J: TRBJ1-3

CDR3: CASSLDGANTEAFF
DNA: TGTGCCAGCAGCTTAGATGGAGCGAACACTGAAGCTTTCTTT
size: NA
D: NA
V: TRBV11-2
J: TRBJ1-1

CDR3: CASGRQVEAFF
DNA: TGTGCCAGCGGACGACAGGTTGAAGCTTTCTTT
size: NA
D: NA
V: TRBV6-6
J: TRBJ1-1

CDR3: CASSLNGDNEQFF
DNA: TGTGCCAGCAGCTTAAATGGGGACAATGAGCAGTTCTTC
size: once
D: NA
V: TRBV7-8
J: TRBJ2-1

CDR3: CASSLEGRGKDTQYF
DNA: TGTGCCAGCAGCTTAGAGGGCAGGGGCAAAGATACGCAGTATTTT
size: NA
D: NA
V: TRBV11-3
J: TRBJ2-3

CDR3: CASSQDRGQGGELFF
DNA: TGCGCCAGCAGCCAGGACAGGGGGCAGGGCGGGGAGCTGTTTTTT
size: NA
D: TRBD1
V: TRBV5-1
J: TRBJ2-2

CDR3: CASSQVSRASGNTIYF
DNA: TGTGCCAGCAGCCAAGTGTCTAGGGCCTCTGGAAACACCATATATTTT
size: NA
D: NA
V: TRBV3-1/TRBV3-2
J: TRBJ1-3